The T cell receptor (beta chain) described here comes from a study of blood T cell repertoires in COVID-19. This CDR3 has 15 amino acids. In germline, CDR1 is SGHTA, CDR2 FQGNSA. With 5 bases clipped from V and 5 bases from J, the junction kept 10 bases outside the gene matches. Produced via immunoSEQ multiplex PCR; TCRdb's table is partial and in-frame only. The sample includes roughly 240,000 clones, about four fifths of them seen just once. This chain links TRBV7-2 with TRBJ2-7, with 9 bases lining up with TRBD1. Sequencing was done on a sample of PBMCs or T cells enriched from blood (not recorded which). This clonotype was obtained from a woman aged 40 to 50 who had been exposed to COVID-19. The CDR3 DNA follows: TGTGCCAGCAGCCCTAGCGGACAGGGGCCCAACGAGCAGTACTTC. Amino acids: CASSPSGQGPNEQYF.